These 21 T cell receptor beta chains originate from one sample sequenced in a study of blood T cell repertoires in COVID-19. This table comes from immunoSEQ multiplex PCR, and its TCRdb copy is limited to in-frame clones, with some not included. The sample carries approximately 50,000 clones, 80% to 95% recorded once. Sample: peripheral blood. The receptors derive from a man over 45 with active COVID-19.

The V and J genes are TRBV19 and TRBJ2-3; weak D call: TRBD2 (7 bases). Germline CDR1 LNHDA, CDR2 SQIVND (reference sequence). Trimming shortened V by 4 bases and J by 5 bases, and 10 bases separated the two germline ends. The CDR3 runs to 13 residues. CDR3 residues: CASSNREGDTQYF. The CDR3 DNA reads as TGTGCCAGTAGTAACAGGGAGGGAGATACGCAGTATTTT.

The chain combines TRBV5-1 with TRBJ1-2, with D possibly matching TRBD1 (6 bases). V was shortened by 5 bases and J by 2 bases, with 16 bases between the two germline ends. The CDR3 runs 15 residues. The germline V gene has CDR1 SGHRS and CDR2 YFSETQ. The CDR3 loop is CASRTTGSENYGYTF. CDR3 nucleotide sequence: TGCGCCAGCAGAACCACAGGGTCGGAAAACTATGGCTACACCTTC.

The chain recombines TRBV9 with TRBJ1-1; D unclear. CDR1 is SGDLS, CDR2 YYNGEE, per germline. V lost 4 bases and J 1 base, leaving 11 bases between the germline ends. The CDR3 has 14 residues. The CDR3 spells CASSPGVTNTEAFF. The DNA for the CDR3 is TGTGCCAGCAGCCCCGGAGTCACGAACACTGAAGCTTTCTTT.

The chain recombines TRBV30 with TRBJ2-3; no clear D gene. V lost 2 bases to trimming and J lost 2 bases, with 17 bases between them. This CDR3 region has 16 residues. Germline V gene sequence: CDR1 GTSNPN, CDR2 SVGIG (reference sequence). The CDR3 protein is CAWSSPYGLSTDTQYF. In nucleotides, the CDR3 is TGTGCCTGGAGTTCCCCTTACGGGTTGTCCACAGATACGCAGTATTTT.

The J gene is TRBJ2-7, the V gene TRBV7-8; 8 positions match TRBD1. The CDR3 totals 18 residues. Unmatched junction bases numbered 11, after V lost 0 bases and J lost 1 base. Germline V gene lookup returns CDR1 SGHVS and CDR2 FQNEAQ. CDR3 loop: CASSLAEQTWDRSYEQYF. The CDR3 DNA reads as TGTGCCAGCAGCTTAGCGGAACAGACATGGGACAGGTCCTACGAGCAGTACTTC.

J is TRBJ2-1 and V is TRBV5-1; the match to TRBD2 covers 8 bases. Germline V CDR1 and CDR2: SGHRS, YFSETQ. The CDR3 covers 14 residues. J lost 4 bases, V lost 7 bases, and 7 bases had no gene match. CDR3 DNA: TGCGCCAGCGGAACTAGCGGATTGTACAATGAGCAGTTCTTC. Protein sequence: CASGTSGLYNEQFF.

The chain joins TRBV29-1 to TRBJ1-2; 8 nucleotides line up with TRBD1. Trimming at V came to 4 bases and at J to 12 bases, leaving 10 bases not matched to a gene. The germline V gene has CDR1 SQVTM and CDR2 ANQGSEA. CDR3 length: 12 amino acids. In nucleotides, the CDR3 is TGCAGCGTTGTAAGGACAGGGAGGGAAAACACCTTC. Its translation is CSVVRTGRENTF.

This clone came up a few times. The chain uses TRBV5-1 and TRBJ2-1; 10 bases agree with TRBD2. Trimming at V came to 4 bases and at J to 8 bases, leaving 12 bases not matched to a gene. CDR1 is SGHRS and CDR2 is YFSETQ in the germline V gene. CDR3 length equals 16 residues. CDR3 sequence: CASSGVAGGGVDEQFF. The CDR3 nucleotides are TGCGCCAGCAGCGGGGTAGCGGGAGGTGGCGTCGATGAGCAGTTCTTC.

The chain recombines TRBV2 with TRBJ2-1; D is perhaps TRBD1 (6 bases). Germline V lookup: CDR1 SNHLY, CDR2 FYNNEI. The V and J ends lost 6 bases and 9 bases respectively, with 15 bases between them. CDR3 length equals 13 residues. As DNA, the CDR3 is TGTGCCAGCAGCGGGACATACGTGGGTGAGCAGTTCTTC. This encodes CASSGTYVGEQFF.

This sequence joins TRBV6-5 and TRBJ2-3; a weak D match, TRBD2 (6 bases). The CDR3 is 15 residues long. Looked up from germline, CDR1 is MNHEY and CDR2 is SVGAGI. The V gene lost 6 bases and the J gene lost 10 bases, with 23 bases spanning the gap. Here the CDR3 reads CASRPSRAGGGPQYF. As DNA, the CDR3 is TGTGCCAGCAGGCCCTCCCGGGCCGGGGGTGGTCCGCAGTATTTT.

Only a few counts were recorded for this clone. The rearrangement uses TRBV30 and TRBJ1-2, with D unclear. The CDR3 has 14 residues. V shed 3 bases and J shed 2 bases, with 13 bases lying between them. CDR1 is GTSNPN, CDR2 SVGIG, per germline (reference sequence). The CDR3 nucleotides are TGTGCCTGGAGCCCCCCCTCCCAGAACTATGGCTACACCTTC. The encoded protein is CAWSPPSQNYGYTF.

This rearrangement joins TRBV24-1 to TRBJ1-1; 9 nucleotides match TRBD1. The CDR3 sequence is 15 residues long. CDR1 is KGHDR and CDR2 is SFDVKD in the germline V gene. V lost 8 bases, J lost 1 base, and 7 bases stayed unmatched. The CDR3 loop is CATTGGTGKNTEAFF. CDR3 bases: TGTGCCACCACCGGAGGGACAGGGAAGAACACTGAAGCTTTCTTT.

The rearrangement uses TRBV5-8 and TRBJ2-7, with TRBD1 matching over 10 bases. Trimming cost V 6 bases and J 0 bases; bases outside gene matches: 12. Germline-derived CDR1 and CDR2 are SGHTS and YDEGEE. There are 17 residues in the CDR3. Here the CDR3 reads CASNRDRGTKSSYEQYF. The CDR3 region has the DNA TGTGCCAGCAACCGGGACAGGGGAACAAAGAGCTCCTACGAGCAGTACTTC.

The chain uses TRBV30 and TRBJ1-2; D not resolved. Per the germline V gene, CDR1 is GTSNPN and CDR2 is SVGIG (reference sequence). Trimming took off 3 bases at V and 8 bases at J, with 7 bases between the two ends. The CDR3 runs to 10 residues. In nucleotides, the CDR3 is TGTGCCTGGAGGCCAGTAGGCTACACCTTC. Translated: CAWRPVGYTF.

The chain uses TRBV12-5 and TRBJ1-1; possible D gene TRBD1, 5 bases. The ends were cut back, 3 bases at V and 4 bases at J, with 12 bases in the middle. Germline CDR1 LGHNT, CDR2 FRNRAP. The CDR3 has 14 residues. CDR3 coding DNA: TGTGCTAGTGGTTTTATCTCAGGGTTCACTGAAGCTTTCTTT. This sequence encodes CASGFISGFTEAFF.

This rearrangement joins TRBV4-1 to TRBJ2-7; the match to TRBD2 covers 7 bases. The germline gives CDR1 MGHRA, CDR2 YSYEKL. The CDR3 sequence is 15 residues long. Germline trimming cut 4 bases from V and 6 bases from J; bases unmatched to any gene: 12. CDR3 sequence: CASSLSGKESREQYF. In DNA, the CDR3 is TGCGCCAGCAGCCTGAGCGGGAAGGAATCCCGCGAGCAGTACTTC.

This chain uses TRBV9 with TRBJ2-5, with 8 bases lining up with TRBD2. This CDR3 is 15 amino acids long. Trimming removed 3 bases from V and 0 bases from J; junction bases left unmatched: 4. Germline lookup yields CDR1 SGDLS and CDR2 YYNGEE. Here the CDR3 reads CASSAERGYQETQYF. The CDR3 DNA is TGTGCCAGCAGCGCCGAGCGGGGGTACCAAGAGACCCAGTACTTC. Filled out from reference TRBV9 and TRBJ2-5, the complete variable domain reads DSGVTQTPKHLITATGQRVTLRCSPRSGDLSVYWYQQSLDQGLQFLIQYYNGEERAKGNILERFSAQQFPDLHSELNLSSLELGDSALYFCASSAERGYQETQYFGPGTRLLVL.

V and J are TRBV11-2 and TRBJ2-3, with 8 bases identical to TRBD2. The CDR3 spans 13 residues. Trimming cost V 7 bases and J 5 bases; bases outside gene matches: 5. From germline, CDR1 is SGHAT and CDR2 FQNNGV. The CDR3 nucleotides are TGTGCCAGCAAATTAGCGGGGTTAGATACGCAGTATTTT. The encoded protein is CASKLAGLDTQYF.

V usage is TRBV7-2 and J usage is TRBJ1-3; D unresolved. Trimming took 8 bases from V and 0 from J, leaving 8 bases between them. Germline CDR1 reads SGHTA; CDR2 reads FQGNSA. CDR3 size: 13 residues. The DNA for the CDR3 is TGTGCCAGCTTACAGAACTCTGGAAACACCATATATTTT. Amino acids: CASLQNSGNTIYF.

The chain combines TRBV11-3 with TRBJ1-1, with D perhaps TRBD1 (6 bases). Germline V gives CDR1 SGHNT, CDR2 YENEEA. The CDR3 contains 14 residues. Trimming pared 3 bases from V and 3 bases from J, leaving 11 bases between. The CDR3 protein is CASSLGAVDTEAFF. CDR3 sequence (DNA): TGTGCCAGCAGCTTGGGGGCAGTCGACACTGAAGCTTTCTTT.

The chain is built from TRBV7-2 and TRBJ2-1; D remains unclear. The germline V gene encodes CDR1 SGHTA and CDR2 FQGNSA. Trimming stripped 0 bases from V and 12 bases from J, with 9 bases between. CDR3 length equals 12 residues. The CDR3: CASSLARQRQFF. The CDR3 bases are TGTGCCAGCAGCTTAGCGCGTCAAAGGCAGTTCTTC.